The 21 T cell receptor beta chains given below trace back to one sample, sequenced in a study of OX40 agonist ivuxolimab in advanced cancers. TCRdb's table, derived via immunoSEQ multiplex PCR, lists solely in-frame clones and lacks some. The data show tens of thousands of clones, with about 94% seen just once and 15% to 18% held by the top ten. The specimen was CD4+ or CD8+ T cells sorted from blood, collected in a trial of the OX40 agonist ivuxolimab. Receptors originate from an adult with an advanced solid tumor such as melanoma, head and neck, liver or kidney cancer.

The genes are TRBV9 and TRBJ2-5; 7 bases fit TRBD2. The V gene end was trimmed by 0 bases and the J gene end by 0 bases; junction bases not matched to a gene: 2. Germline assignment: CDR1 SGDLS and CDR2 YYNGEE. The CDR3 contains 15 residues. The CDR3 DNA sequence: TGTGCCAGCAGCGTAGGGGGAGGGCACCAAGAGACCCAGTACTTC. This gives the protein CASSVGGGHQETQYF.

This chain links TRBV7-9 with TRBJ1-1, with 9 bases aligning to TRBD1. The germline CDR1 and CDR2 sequences are SEHNR and FQNEAQ (reference sequence). Trimming took 5 bases from V and 4 from J; bases not matched to a gene: 5. CDR3 size: 14 residues. CDR3 nucleotides: TGTGCCAGCAGCGGGGACAGGGCGAGCACTGAAGCTTTCTTT. It is translated as CASSGDRASTEAFF.

This clone was seen once. The chain employs TRBV14 and TRBJ2-7; D may be TRBD1 (5 bases). Germline V gene sequence: CDR1 SGHDN, CDR2 FVKESK. V was pared by 1 base and J by 5 bases, with 12 bases between. This CDR3 has 14 residues. The CDR3 spells CASSQVPRGNEQYF. The DNA for the CDR3 is TGTGCCAGCAGCCAAGTCCCTAGGGGCAACGAGCAGTACTTC.

The chain couples TRBV5-5 to TRBJ1-5, with D unclear. CDR1 SGHKS and CDR2 YYEKEE come from the germline V gene (reference sequence). Trimming cost V 4 bases and J 7 bases, with 15 bases left between them. The CDR3 is made up of 14 amino acids. This CDR3 is CASSVGLRAQPQHF. DNA of the CDR3: TGTGCCAGCAGCGTCGGACTTCGCGCGCAGCCCCAGCATTTT. The full variable domain, rest sourced from reference TRBV5-5 and TRBJ1-5, is DAGVTQSPTHLIKTRGQQVTLRCSPISGHKSVSWYQQVLGQGPQFIFQYYEKEERGRGNFPDRFSARQFPNYSSELNVNALLLGDSALYLCASSVGLRAQPQHFGDGTRLSIL.

The V call is TRBV5-1, the J call TRBJ2-3, with D possibly being TRBD1 (6 bases). Germline V gene sequence: CDR1 SGHRS, CDR2 YFSETQ. The CDR3 runs to 14 residues. The V and J ends lost 0 bases and 4 bases respectively, with 9 bases between them. CDR3 in amino acids: CASSLERGSDTQYF. For the CDR3, the DNA is TGCGCCAGCAGCTTGGAAAGGGGGTCAGATACGCAGTATTTT.

For the CDR3, the DNA is TGTGCCAGTAGTATAGACCCCGACAGGAAGAACACTGAAGCTTTCTTT. Translating it yields CASSIDPDRKNTEAFF. The chain uses TRBV19 and TRBJ1-1; possible D gene TRBD1, 6 bases. With 0 bases removed from V and 1 base from J, the gap between germline ends came to 12 bases. The V gene's germline CDR1 is LNHDA and CDR2 SQIVND (reference sequence). The CDR3 length is 16 residues.

The chain uses TRBV6-4 and TRBJ2-1; TRBD2 agrees at 8 bases. In germline, CDR1 is MRHNA, CDR2 SNTAGT. This CDR3 is built from 16 residues. Trimming removed 3 bases from V and 2 bases from J; junction bases left unmatched: 6. The CDR3 loop is CASSEAGDAAYNEQFF. CDR3 in DNA: TGTGCCAGCAGTGAAGCGGGAGATGCGGCCTACAATGAGCAGTTCTTC.

The J gene is TRBJ2-1, the V gene TRBV4-3, with TRBD2 identical over 10 bases. Per the germline V gene, CDR1 is LGHNA and CDR2 is YSLEER. Trimming at V came to 1 base and at J to 5 bases, leaving 8 bases not matched to a gene. The length of the CDR3 is 17 residues. The CDR3 is CASSQGGGGLANNEQFF. The CDR3 DNA is TGCGCCAGCAGCCAAGGCGGTGGGGGACTAGCGAACAATGAGCAGTTCTTC.

The V call is TRBV28, the J call TRBJ2-5; D might be TRBD1 (6 bases). CDR3 length equals 16 residues. V was cut by 2 bases and J by 5 bases, with 18 bases left in between. The germline V gene encodes CDR1 MDHEN and CDR2 SYDVKM. This CDR3 is CASSLPPNRAEETQYF. CDR3 sequence (DNA): TGTGCCAGCAGTTTACCCCCTAACAGGGCCGAGGAGACCCAGTACTTC.

The rearrangement joins TRBV27 to TRBJ1-2; tentatively, D is TRBD1 (5 bases). CDR3 length: 15 residues. CDR1 MNHEY and CDR2 SMNVEV come from the germline V gene (reference sequence). Trimming took 2 bases from V and 4 from J, leaving 14 bases between them. In nucleotides, the CDR3 is TGTGCCAGCAGTTTACAGGGCCGGGCTGGCTATGGCTACACCTTC. Translated: CASSLQGRAGYGYTF.

V gene TRBV6-5 combines with J gene TRBJ2-7; D ambiguous. The V gene's germline CDR1 is MNHEY and CDR2 SVGAGI. Trimming stripped 7 bases from V and 5 bases from J, with 18 bases between. This CDR3 spans 14 amino acids. CDR3 nucleotides: TGTGCCAGCACCCCACGAAACGCGGCCCACGAGCAGTACTTC. It translates to CASTPRNAAHEQYF.

The gene calls are TRBV6-1 and TRBJ2-5, with 8 bases fitting TRBD1. The V segment lost 7 bases and the J segment 7 bases; nucleotides outside the gene matches: 8. This CDR3 contains 13 residues. Germline lookup yields CDR1 MNHNS and CDR2 SASEGT. Written as DNA, the CDR3 is TGTGCCAGCATTAGGGTCGACAGGGGGACCCAGTACTTC. Encoded protein: CASIRVDRGTQYF.

The CDR3 nucleotides are TGTGCCAGCAGCCAAGTGGGGACTAGCTTCTACGAGCAGTACTTC. Translating gives CASSQVGTSFYEQYF. V and J are TRBV4-2 and TRBJ2-7, with 9 bases aligning to TRBD2. V dropped 1 base and J dropped 3; count of bases not matched to a gene: 4. The CDR3 covers 15 residues. Per germline, CDR1 LGHNA and CDR2 YNFKEQ.

The chain couples TRBV7-2 to TRBJ2-2, with 11 bases aligning to TRBD2. Per germline, CDR1 SGHTA and CDR2 FQGNSA. This CDR3 contains 18 residues. The V and J ends lost 2 bases and 0 bases, in that order; junction bases with no gene match: 5. The CDR3 DNA reads TGTGCCAGCAGCTTAATCTCTAGCGGGGGGACGAACACCGGGGAGCTGTTTTTT. Protein: CASSLISSGGTNTGELFF.

This sequence joins TRBV7-8 and TRBJ2-7, with D unclear. There are 15 residues in the CDR3. Germline V gives CDR1 SGHVS, CDR2 FQNEAQ. Trimming took 3 bases from V and 1 from J, leaving 13 bases between them. The CDR3 DNA reads as TGTGCCAGCAGCTTCCAGGCGGACGGTTCCTACGAGCAGTACTTC. Amino acids: CASSFQADGSYEQYF. Drawing the rest from reference TRBV7-8 and TRBJ2-7, the complete variable domain is GAGVSQSPRYKVAKRGQDVALRCDPISGHVSLFWYQQALGQGPEFLTYFQNEAQLDKSGLPSDRFFAERPEGSVSTLKIQRTQQEDSAVYLCASSFQADGSYEQYFGPGTRLTVT.

The sample holds one count of this clone. The V and J genes are TRBV11-2 and TRBJ1-1, with a possible D match to TRBD1 (5 bases). The CDR3 has 15 amino acids. The germline gives CDR1 SGHAT, CDR2 FQNNGV. The germline V and J ends were trimmed by 1 base and 3 bases, with 12 bases remaining between them. Here the CDR3 reads CASSLGRGEDTEAFF. CDR3 DNA: TGTGCCAGCAGCTTAGGCCGAGGGGAGGACACTGAAGCTTTCTTT.

This sequence joins TRBV4-1 and TRBJ2-5; 10 bases are shared with TRBD1. This CDR3 is 17 amino acids long. CDR1 is MGHRA and CDR2 is YSYEKL in the germline V gene. With 6 bases clipped from V and 1 base from J, the junction kept 11 bases outside the gene matches. The CDR3 spells CASSFNAGQGFQETQYF. Here the CDR3 DNA reads TGCGCCAGCAGTTTCAACGCGGGACAGGGGTTCCAAGAGACCCAGTACTTC.

Points on this clone: The identical CDR3 is also encoded by other nucleotide sequences in the sample. The chain couples TRBV19 to TRBJ1-1; D may be TRBD1 (5 bases). The CDR3 covers 12 residues. Trimming took off 6 bases at V and 2 bases at J, with 7 bases between the two ends. Germline V lookup: CDR1 LNHDA, CDR2 SQIVND (reference sequence). In DNA, the CDR3 is TGTGCCAGTAGGGGGGGTAACACTGAAGCTTTCTTT. This translates into CASRGGNTEAFF.

The V and J genes are TRBV19 and TRBJ1-2; possible D gene TRBD1, 6 bases. V was clipped by 5 bases and J by 0 bases, with 16 bases between them. The CDR3 is made up of 16 amino acids. The V gene's germline CDR1 is LNHDA and CDR2 SQIVND (reference sequence). The chain's CDR3 is CASSPWTESPNYGYTF. CDR3 DNA: TGTGCCAGTAGTCCGTGGACAGAGAGCCCTAACTATGGCTACACCTTC.

The V gene is TRBV4-1, the J gene TRBJ2-1; D is possibly TRBD2 (5 bases). Germline CDR1 is MGHRA and CDR2 is YSYEKL. CDR3 length: 15 residues. The V gene lost 3 bases and the J gene lost 7 bases, with 16 bases spanning the gap. CDR3 sequence reads: CASSQYSGSANEQFF. CDR3 DNA sequence: TGCGCCAGCAGCCAGTATAGTGGGAGTGCAAATGAGCAGTTCTTC.

J is TRBJ1-5 and V is TRBV5-8; 10 nucleotides line up with TRBD1. The germline gives CDR1 SGHTS, CDR2 YDEGEE. CDR3 length: 15 residues. V trimming: 4 bases; J trimming: 7 bases; junction bases outside the gene matches: 8. CDR3 sequence: CASSPDRGQGQPQHF. The CDR3 region has the DNA TGTGCCAGCAGCCCTGACAGGGGGCAAGGCCAGCCCCAGCATTTT.